This T cell receptor beta chain stems from a study of blood T cell repertoires in COVID-19. Study background: The samples span acute and convalescent COVID-19 from the United States, Italy and Spain. In each case, the material was cDNA or gDNA derived from T cells, B-cell-depleted T cells, or PBMCs.

Clones were sequenced by immunoSEQ multiplex PCR, and TCRdb holds only the in-frame ones, with some missing. The repertoire holds about 250,000 clones, with around 80% as singletons. Within 2 weeks before study entry, exposed participants met a COVID-19 case. Germline V gene data show CDR1 as ENHRY and CDR2 as SYGVKD. V lost 2 bases, J lost 7 bases, and 6 bases lay in between. The CDR3 has 12 residues. The receptor comes from a man in his forties who had been exposed to COVID-19. The V gene is TRBV10-3, the J gene TRBJ2-1; a possible D gene is TRBD2 (6 bases). Sequencing was carried out using PBMCs or T cells enriched from blood (not recorded which). This CDR3 is CAISELANEQFF. The CDR3 bases are TGTGCCATCAGTGAGCTAGCGAATGAGCAGTTCTTC.